One and the same sample provided the 28 T cell receptor beta chains below, sequenced in a study of blood T cell repertoires in COVID-19. TCRdb's copy holds only in-frame clones and misses some; the assay was immunoSEQ multiplex PCR. The sample yields approximately 68,000 clones, about 90% seen once. The sample consisted of peripheral blood. The receptors stem from a man aged 45-65 years with active COVID-19.

The rearrangement uses TRBV3-1 (or the pseudogene TRBV3-2) and TRBJ2-1; D is possibly TRBD2 (6 bases). Germline CDR1 LGHDT, CDR2 YNNKEL (reference sequence). V lost 2 bases and J 14 bases, leaving 10 bases between the germline ends. The CDR3 is 11 amino acids. In nucleotides, the CDR3 is TGTGCCAGCAGCCAACGGGACTGGAAGTTCTTC. It specifies CASSQRDWKFF.

The chain uses TRBV9 and TRBJ2-2; D might be TRBD1 (6 bases). Looked up from germline, CDR1 is SGDLS and CDR2 is YYNGEE. The CDR3 runs 15 residues. Trimming stripped 1 base from V and 2 bases from J, with 9 bases between. The CDR3 reads CASSVTGSNTGELFF. CDR3 DNA: TGTGCCAGCAGCGTAACAGGGAGCAACACCGGGGAGCTGTTTTTT.

The chain has TRBV12-3 or TRBV12-4 and TRBJ2-5; 7 bases align to TRBD1. J was trimmed by 0 bases and V by 9 bases; bases with no gene match: 4. This CDR3 region has 13 residues. This CDR3 reads CASLTGNQETQYF. In nucleotides, the CDR3 is TGTGCCAGTTTGACAGGGAACCAAGAGACCCAGTACTTC.

V usage is TRBV6-5 and J usage is TRBJ1-2; 7 bases are a match to TRBD1. The ends lost 2 bases at V and 7 bases at J; junction bases unmatched: 7. Germline CDR1 reads MNHEY; CDR2 reads SVGAGI. The CDR3 loop spans 14 amino acids. Written as DNA, the CDR3 is TGTGCCAGCAGTTACGAACAGGGGTCAACTGGCTACACCTTC. As protein: CASSYEQGSTGYTF.

This sequence joins TRBV7-2 and TRBJ1-1, with TRBD1 as a possible D gene (6 bases). Germline V lookup: CDR1 SGHTA, CDR2 FQGNSA. V lost 6 bases, J lost 1 base, and 12 bases lay in between. The CDR3 totals 14 residues. The CDR3 nucleotides are TGTGCCAGCAGACGACAGGTAGGGAACACTGAAGCTTTCTTT. This translates into CASRRQVGNTEAFF.

The rearrangement uses TRBV29-1 and TRBJ2-3; 13 nucleotides agree with TRBD2. The CDR3 totals 14 residues. Germline-derived CDR1 and CDR2 are SQVTM and ANQGSEA. Trimming removed 8 bases from V and 6 bases from J; junction bases left unmatched: 8. The CDR3 DNA sequence: TGCAGCATGGGACTAGCGGGGCGTAGGGATACGCAGTATTTT. This translates into CSMGLAGRRDTQYF.

This clone was found a few times. The chain carries TRBV4-1 and TRBJ2-7; D is unresolved. This CDR3 is 14 amino acids long. Germline V gives CDR1 MGHRA, CDR2 YSYEKL. The V gene lost 0 bases and the J gene lost 2 bases, with 8 bases spanning the gap. CDR3 sequence: CASSQDVSTYEQYF. The CDR3 DNA reads TGCGCCAGCAGCCAAGATGTGTCTACCTACGAGCAGTACTTC.

V gene TRBV6-6 combines with J gene TRBJ2-1, with TRBD1 matching 7 bases. This CDR3 contains 15 residues. Germline CDR1 and CDR2: MNHNY and SVGAGI (reference sequence). J gave up 7 bases and V 2 bases, and 8 bases lay outside the gene matches. The DNA of the CDR3 is TGTGCCAGCAGTTACGAGAGGGGGCCTCGTAATGAGCAGTTCTTC. Its translation: CASSYERGPRNEQFF.

The chain employs TRBV5-4 and TRBJ2-5; weak D call: TRBD2 (7 bases). The length of the CDR3 is 15 residues. Germline lookup yields CDR1 SGHNT and CDR2 YYREEE (reference sequence). Trimming shortened V by 4 bases and J by 3 bases, and 16 bases separated the two germline ends. DNA of the CDR3: TGTGCCAGCAGCAGAGTACGGGGGGCCAAAGAGACCCAGTACTTC. Translation: CASSRVRGAKETQYF.

A word on this clone: Other DNA sequences from this sample encode an identical CDR3 as well. The V and J genes are TRBV28 and TRBJ2-7; 11 bases fit TRBD2. This CDR3 spans 14 amino acids. Germline V lookup: CDR1 MDHEN, CDR2 SYDVKM. The junction had 1 base not matched to a gene; V was cut back by 6 bases and J by 0 bases. The CDR3 reads CASSGTSGSYEQYF. As DNA, the CDR3 is TGTGCCAGCAGCGGGACTAGCGGCTCCTACGAGCAGTACTTC.

The CDR3 region is CASSEYGTSGYNEQFF. CDR3 in DNA: TGTGCCAGCAGTGAATATGGGACTAGCGGCTACAATGAGCAGTTCTTC. The chain has TRBV6-1 and TRBJ2-1, with 11 bases identical to TRBD2. The V and J ends lost 2 bases and 3 bases, in that order; junction bases with no gene match: 3. This CDR3 contains 16 residues. Germline V gene lookup returns CDR1 MNHNS and CDR2 SASEGT.

This clone is classed as large (0.1 to 1%). The rearrangement uses TRBV6-5 and TRBJ2-7; tentatively, D is TRBD1 (5 bases). The CDR3 loop spans 14 amino acids. V dropped 0 bases and J dropped 5 bases, with 11 bases sitting between them. Germline CDR1 MNHEY, CDR2 SVGAGI. The CDR3 loop is CASSYSARAHEQYF. CDR3 nucleotide sequence: TGTGCCAGCAGTTACTCGGCCAGGGCCCACGAGCAGTACTTC.

The CDR3 DNA reads TGTGCCTGGTCTCGTTATAGCAATCAGCCCCAGCATTTT. Its protein product is CAWSRYSNQPQHF. This chain joins TRBV30 and TRBJ1-5; D is unresolved. The CDR3 runs to 13 residues. The germline V gene has CDR1 GTSNPN and CDR2 SVGIG (reference sequence). With 5 bases removed from V and 0 bases from J, the gap between germline ends came to 8 bases.

This clone came up once. The rearrangement links TRBV18 to TRBJ2-5; 7 bases fit TRBD1. In germline, CDR1 is KGHSH, CDR2 LQKENI. J lost 5 bases, V lost 3 bases, and 9 bases had no gene match. This CDR3 is 15 amino acids long. The CDR3 region has the DNA TGTGCCAGCTCACCCATACAGGGGCGGTCGGAGACCCAGTACTTC. Translated, it gives CASSPIQGRSETQYF.

The gene calls are TRBV9 and TRBJ2-3; 8 bases fit TRBD1. The length of the CDR3 is 13 residues. After removal of 6 bases from V and 5 bases from J, the junction contained 5 bases not matched to a gene. Germline assignment: CDR1 SGDLS and CDR2 YYNGEE. CDR3 DNA sequence: TGTGCCAGCAATGGACAGGGCAGAGATACGCAGTATTTT. Protein product: CASNGQGRDTQYF.

A single count supports this clone. The rearrangement joins TRBV27 to TRBJ1-2, with a weak D call TRBD1 (5 bases). This CDR3 has 17 amino acids. With 0 bases removed from V and 4 bases from J, the gap between germline ends came to 18 bases. The V gene's germline CDR1 is MNHEY and CDR2 SMNVEV (reference sequence). The CDR3, as DNA: TGTGCCAGCAGTTTATCCGCGGGGGGAGGTTGGGTCTATGGCTACACCTTC. Translating it yields CASSLSAGGGWVYGYTF.

The gene calls are TRBV7-2 and TRBJ2-7; D might be TRBD2 (5 bases). Per the germline V gene, CDR1 is SGHTA and CDR2 is FQGNSA. This CDR3 has 14 amino acids. Trimming removed 5 bases from V and 4 bases from J, with 15 bases in between. The CDR3 protein is CASSPTTGIYEQYF. For the CDR3, the DNA is TGTGCCAGCAGCCCCACGACCGGGATTTACGAGCAGTACTTC.

The V and J genes are TRBV18 and TRBJ2-7, with D tentatively TRBD2 (6 bases). V gave up 3 bases and J gave up 0 bases, with 9 bases separating them. CDR1 and CDR2 from the germline V gene are KGHSH and LQKENI. CDR3 length: 14 amino acids. CDR3 protein: CASSPKEGSYEQYF. The CDR3 DNA reads TGTGCCAGCTCACCGAAGGAGGGCTCCTACGAGCAGTACTTC.

The chain uses TRBV4-3 and TRBJ1-6, with 8 bases lining up with TRBD1. The length of the CDR3 is 15 residues. Germline trimming cut 1 base from V and 11 bases from J; bases unmatched to any gene: 7. Germline V CDR1 and CDR2: LGHNA, YSLEER. CDR3 in amino acids: CASSQGTGNWTPLHF. The CDR3 region has the DNA TGCGCCAGCAGCCAAGGGACAGGGAATTGGACACCCCTCCACTTT.

The rearrangement links TRBV4-1 to TRBJ2-2; weak D call: TRBD2 (6 bases). The germline V gene encodes CDR1 MGHRA and CDR2 YSYEKL. The CDR3 is made up of 17 amino acids. The V end was cut by 5 bases, the J end by 6 bases, with 22 bases between. The CDR3 bases are TGCGCCAGCAGCGAGACTAGAATGCGGTCCCTGGCCGGGGAGCTGTTTTTT. It yields the protein CASSETRMRSLAGELFF.

This clone showed up just a few times. The V and J genes are TRBV13 and TRBJ2-7; D is unresolved. The germline gives CDR1 PRHDT, CDR2 FYEKMQ (reference sequence). V was clipped by 2 bases and J by 4 bases, with 6 bases between them. The CDR3 consists of 12 residues. The CDR3 loop is CASSLISYEQYF. In nucleotides, the CDR3 is TGTGCCAGCAGCTTAATATCTTACGAGCAGTACTTC.

V is TRBV9 and J is TRBJ2-2; tentatively, D is TRBD2 (5 bases). The CDR3 sequence is 15 residues long. Trimming left V 4 bases short and J 6 bases short, with 16 bases between. Germline V CDR1 and CDR2: SGDLS, YYNGEE. The CDR3 loop is CASSRRTVGAGELFF. In DNA form, the CDR3 reads TGTGCCAGCAGCCGAAGGACCGTCGGGGCCGGGGAGCTGTTTTTT.

The chain employs TRBV30 and TRBJ2-2; a weak D match, TRBD2 (5 bases). V was cut by 2 bases and J by 11 bases, with 9 bases left in between. This CDR3 has 11 residues. CDR1 and CDR2 from the germline V gene are GTSNPN and SVGIG (reference sequence). CDR3 in DNA: TGTGCCTGGAGTTGGGAGCGCGAGCTGTTTTTT. Amino acids: CAWSWERELFF.

The chain links TRBV5-1 to TRBJ1-6; maybe TRBD1 (5 bases). With 2 bases removed from V and 9 bases from J, the gap between germline ends came to 9 bases. This CDR3 is 13 amino acids long. Germline V gene lookup returns CDR1 SGHRS and CDR2 YFSETQ. This CDR3 reads CASSFDSSSPLHF. The CDR3 bases are TGCGCCAGCAGCTTTGACAGCTCTTCACCCCTCCACTTT.

This clone was seen a single time. The chain employs TRBV5-1 and TRBJ2-3; 9 bases map to TRBD2. Unmatched junction bases numbered 8, after V lost 4 bases and J lost 5 bases. CDR1 and CDR2 (germline): SGHRS, YFSETQ. The CDR3 is 15 amino acids. The CDR3 coding sequence is TGCGCCAGCAGCCTACCTAGCGGGGTAAGAGATACGCAGTATTTT. Its protein is CASSLPSGVRDTQYF.

The V and J genes are TRBV18 and TRBJ2-3, with TRBD2 matching over 8 bases. Germline-derived CDR1 and CDR2 are KGHSH and LQKENI. There are 15 residues in the CDR3. V lost 3 bases to trimming and J lost 0 bases; unmatched junction nucleotides: 2. This CDR3 is CASSPTSGSTDTQYF. The CDR3 bases are TGTGCCAGCTCACCCACTAGCGGTAGCACAGATACGCAGTATTTT.

This chain joins TRBV6-5 and TRBJ1-3; D is unresolved. CDR3 length equals 11 residues. Trimming left V 7 bases short and J 4 bases short, with 5 bases between. Germline CDR1 reads MNHEY; CDR2 reads SVGAGI. The CDR3: CASMRGNTIYF. CDR3 bases: TGTGCCAGCATGAGGGGAAACACCATATATTTT.

This chain uses TRBV11-3 with TRBJ2-1; unclear D gene. V was cut by 2 bases and J by 6 bases, with 2 bases left in between. This CDR3 has 11 amino acids. CDR1 SGHNT and CDR2 YENEEA come from the germline V gene. The CDR3 protein is CASSLLNEQFF. The CDR3 DNA sequence: TGTGCCAGCAGCTTACTCAATGAGCAGTTCTTC. Full variable domain (outside the CDR3, taken from reference TRBV11-3 and TRBJ2-1): EAGVVQSPRYKIIEKKQPVAFWCNPISGHNTLYWYLQNLGQGPELLIRYENEEAVDDSQLPKDRFSAERLKGVDSTLKIQPAELGDSAVYLCASSLLNEQFFGPGTRLTVL.